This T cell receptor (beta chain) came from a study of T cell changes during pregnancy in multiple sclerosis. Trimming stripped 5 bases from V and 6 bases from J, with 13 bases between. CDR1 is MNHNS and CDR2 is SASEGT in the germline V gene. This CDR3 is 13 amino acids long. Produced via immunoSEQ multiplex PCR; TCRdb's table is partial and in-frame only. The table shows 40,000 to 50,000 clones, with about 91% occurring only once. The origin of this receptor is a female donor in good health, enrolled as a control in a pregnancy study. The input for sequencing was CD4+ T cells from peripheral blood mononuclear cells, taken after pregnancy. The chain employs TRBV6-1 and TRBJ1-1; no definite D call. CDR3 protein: CASSLTWLPEAFF. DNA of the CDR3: TGTGCCAGCAGTCTGACATGGCTCCCTGAAGCTTTCTTT.